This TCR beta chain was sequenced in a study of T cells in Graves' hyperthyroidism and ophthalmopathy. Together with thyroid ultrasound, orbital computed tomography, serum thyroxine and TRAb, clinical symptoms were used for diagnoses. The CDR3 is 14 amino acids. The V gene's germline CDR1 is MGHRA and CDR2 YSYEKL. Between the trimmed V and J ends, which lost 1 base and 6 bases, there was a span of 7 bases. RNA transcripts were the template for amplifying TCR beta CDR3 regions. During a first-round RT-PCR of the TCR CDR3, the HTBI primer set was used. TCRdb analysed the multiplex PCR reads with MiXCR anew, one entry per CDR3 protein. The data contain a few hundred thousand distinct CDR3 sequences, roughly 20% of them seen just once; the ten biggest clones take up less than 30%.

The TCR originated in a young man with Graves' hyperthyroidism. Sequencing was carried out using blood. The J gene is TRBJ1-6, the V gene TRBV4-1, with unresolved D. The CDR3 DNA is TGCGCCAGCAGCCAAGTTGGCCCTAATTCACCCCTCCACTTT. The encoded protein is CASSQVGPNSPLHF.